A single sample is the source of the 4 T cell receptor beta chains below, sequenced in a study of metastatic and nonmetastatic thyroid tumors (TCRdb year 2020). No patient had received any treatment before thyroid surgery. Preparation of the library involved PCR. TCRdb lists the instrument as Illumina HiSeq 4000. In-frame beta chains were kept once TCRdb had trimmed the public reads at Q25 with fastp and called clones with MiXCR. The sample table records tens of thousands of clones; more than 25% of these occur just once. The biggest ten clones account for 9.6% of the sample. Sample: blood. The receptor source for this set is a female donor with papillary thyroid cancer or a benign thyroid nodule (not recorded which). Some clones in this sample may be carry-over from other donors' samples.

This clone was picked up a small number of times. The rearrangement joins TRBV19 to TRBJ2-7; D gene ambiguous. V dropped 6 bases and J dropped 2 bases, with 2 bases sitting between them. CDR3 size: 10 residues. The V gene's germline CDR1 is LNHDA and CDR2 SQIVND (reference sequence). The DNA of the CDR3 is TGTGCCAGTAGACCCTACGAGCAGTACTTC. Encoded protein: CASRPYEQYF.

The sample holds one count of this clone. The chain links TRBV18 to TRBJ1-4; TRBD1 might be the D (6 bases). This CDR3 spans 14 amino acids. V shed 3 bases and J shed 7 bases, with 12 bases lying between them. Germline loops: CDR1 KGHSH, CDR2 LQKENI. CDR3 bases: TGTGCCAGCTCACCGCGACAGGACGGTGAAAAACTGTTTTTT. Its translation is CASSPRQDGEKLFF. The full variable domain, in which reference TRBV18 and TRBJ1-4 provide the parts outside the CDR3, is NAGVMQNPRHLVRRRGQEARLRCSPMKGHSHVYWYRQLPEEGLKFMVYLQKENIIDESGMPKERFSAEFPKEGPSILRIQQVVRGDSAAYFCASSPRQDGEKLFFGSGTQLSVL.

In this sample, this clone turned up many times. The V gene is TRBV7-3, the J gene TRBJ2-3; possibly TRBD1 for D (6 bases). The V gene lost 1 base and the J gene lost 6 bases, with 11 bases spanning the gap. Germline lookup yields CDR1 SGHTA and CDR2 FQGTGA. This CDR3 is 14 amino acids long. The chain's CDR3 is CASSLMGAQDTQYF. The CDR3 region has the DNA TGTGCCAGCAGCTTAATGGGGGCGCAGGATACGCAGTATTTT. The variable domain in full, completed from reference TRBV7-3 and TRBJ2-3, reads GAGVSQTPSNKVTEKGKYVELRCDPISGHTALYWYRQSLGQGPEFLIYFQGTGAADDSGLPNDRFFAVRPEGSVSTLKIQRTERGDSAVYLCASSLMGAQDTQYFGPGTRLTVL.

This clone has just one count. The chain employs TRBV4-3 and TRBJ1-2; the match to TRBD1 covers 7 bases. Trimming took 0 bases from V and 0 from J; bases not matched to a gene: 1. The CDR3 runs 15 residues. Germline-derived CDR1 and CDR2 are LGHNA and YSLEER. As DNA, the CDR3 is TGCGCCAGCAGCCAAGAGACAGGGACTAACTATGGCTACACCTTC. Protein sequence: CASSQETGTNYGYTF.